What follows are 31 T cell receptor beta chains derived from one specimen sequenced in a study of T cells and Merkel cell carcinoma outcomes. The assay was immunoSEQ multiplex PCR, and TCRdb's table has in-frame clones only and misses some. The table includes about 15,000 clones, more than 75% detected once. Sequenced input: tumor tissue from Merkel cell carcinoma. The receptor source for this set is a human donor with Merkel cell carcinoma.

The gene calls are TRBV5-1 and TRBJ1-2, with a possible D match to TRBD1 (6 bases). Germline values: CDR1 SGHRS, CDR2 YFSETQ. The ends were cut back, 3 bases at V and 5 bases at J, with 14 bases in the middle. CDR3 length: 14 residues. CDR3 loop: CASSYGQSIYGYTF. As DNA, the CDR3 is TGCGCCAGCAGCTACGGACAGAGCATATATGGCTACACCTTC.

The chain carries TRBV2 and TRBJ2-7, with D perhaps matching TRBD2 (5 bases). V lost 4 bases to trimming and J lost 7 bases, with 11 bases between them. The CDR3 has 12 amino acids. Germline V gives CDR1 SNHLY, CDR2 FYNNEI. In nucleotides, the CDR3 is TGTGCCAGCAGTGGCGAGGGAGATGAGCAGTACTTC. Protein product: CASSGEGDEQYF.

V gene TRBV5-1 combines with J gene TRBJ1-4, with 7 bases lining up with TRBD1. Trimming cost V 8 bases and J 5 bases; bases outside gene matches: 6. The CDR3 has 13 amino acids. Germline loops: CDR1 SGHRS, CDR2 YFSETQ. DNA for the CDR3: TGCGCCAGTATGGGACAGATGAATGAAAAACTGTTTTTT. Protein sequence: CASMGQMNEKLFF.

The CDR3 region has the DNA TGTGCCAGCAGCTTTGGACAGGCGAACACTGAAGCTTTCTTT. Its protein is CASSFGQANTEAFF. This chain connects TRBV5-5 to TRBJ1-1, with 7 bases aligning to TRBD1. The V and J ends lost 2 bases and 1 base, in that order; junction bases with no gene match: 2. Looked up from germline, CDR1 is SGHKS and CDR2 is YYEKEE (reference sequence). This CDR3 has 14 amino acids.

The rearrangement joins TRBV9 to TRBJ1-4, with D possibly matching TRBD1 (6 bases). The length of the CDR3 is 10 residues. Germline V gene sequence: CDR1 SGDLS, CDR2 YYNGEE. CDR3 DNA sequence: TGTGCTTCCGGGGGCGAAAAACTGTTTTTT. This gives the protein CASGGEKLFF.

The chain recombines TRBV5-1 with TRBJ2-3; maybe TRBD2 (5 bases). This CDR3 region has 13 residues. The V gene's germline CDR1 is SGHRS and CDR2 YFSETQ. V was shortened by 3 bases and J by 1 base, with 6 bases between the two germline ends. CDR3 nucleotide sequence: TGCGCCAGCAGCTCCGGGGGCACAGATACGCAGTATTTT. This codes for CASSSGGTDTQYF.

By share, this clone counts as large. V gene TRBV10-1 combines with J gene TRBJ1-1; D perhaps matches TRBD1 (5 bases). This CDR3 contains 15 residues. V lost 0 bases and J 5 bases, leaving 13 bases between the germline ends. In germline, CDR1 is WNHNN, CDR2 SYGVQD (reference sequence). CDR3 in amino acids: CASSESRGGKTEAFF. The CDR3 DNA follows: TGCGCCAGCAGTGAGTCTCGCGGGGGAAAGACTGAAGCTTTCTTT.

The rearrangement joins TRBV5-1 to TRBJ1-5; 9 bases agree with TRBD1. V shed 4 bases and J 3 bases; nucleotides not matched to a gene: 5. This CDR3 contains 15 residues. From germline, CDR1 is SGHRS and CDR2 YFSETQ. The CDR3 region has the DNA TGCGCCAGCAGCACGGGACAGGGAGACAATCAGCCCCAGCATTTT. Translation gives CASSTGQGDNQPQHF.

The rearrangement joins TRBV4-1 to TRBJ2-1; D ambiguous. The germline V gene has CDR1 MGHRA and CDR2 YSYEKL. The CDR3 has 13 amino acids. Deletions cut 1 base from V and 6 bases from J, with 7 bases between. CDR3 loop: CASSQVLANEQFF. The CDR3 nucleotides read TGCGCCAGCAGCCAAGTGTTAGCCAATGAGCAGTTCTTC.

The chain carries TRBV9 and TRBJ2-3; D unresolved. CDR1 is SGDLS, CDR2 YYNGEE, per germline. The CDR3 has 11 amino acids. The V gene lost 3 bases and the J gene lost 6 bases, with 5 bases spanning the gap. Here the CDR3 reads CASSAVDTQYF. CDR3 DNA: TGTGCCAGCAGCGCGGTCGATACGCAGTATTTT.

The CDR3 DNA is TGTGCCAGCAGCACCAGTAACACTGAAGCTTTCTTT. It yields the protein CASSTSNTEAFF. V is TRBV13 and J is TRBJ1-1; D not resolved. This CDR3 comprises 12 residues. Germline CDR1 reads PRHDT; CDR2 reads FYEKMQ (reference sequence). V was shortened by 5 bases and J by 2 bases, with 6 bases between the two germline ends.

The chain carries TRBV19 and TRBJ2-2; the D gene could be TRBD1 or TRBD2 (6 bases each). The CDR3 contains 16 residues. Germline CDR1 reads LNHDA; CDR2 reads SQIVND (reference sequence). V was cut by 7 bases and J by 1 base, with 16 bases left in between. The CDR3 loop is CASTSRGAMNTGELFF. The DNA for the CDR3 is TGTGCCAGTACCTCTAGGGGGGCTATGAACACCGGGGAGCTGTTTTTT.

V gene TRBV6-1 combines with J gene TRBJ2-7; tentatively, D is TRBD1 or TRBD2 (5 bases each). With 2 bases removed from V and 0 bases from J, the gap between germline ends came to 8 bases. CDR3 size: 14 residues. Per germline, CDR1 MNHNS and CDR2 SASEGT. The CDR3 loop reads CASSERDGSYEQYF. The CDR3 nucleotides read TGTGCCAGCAGTGAAAGGGACGGCTCCTACGAGCAGTACTTC.

J is TRBJ2-5 and V is TRBV25-1; a weak D match, TRBD1 (5 bases). Germline loops: CDR1 MGHDK, CDR2 SYGVNS. The length of the CDR3 is 15 residues. Trimming took off 3 bases at V and 5 bases at J, with 16 bases between the two ends. This CDR3 is CASSDPLGARETQYF. The CDR3 nucleotides read TGTGCCAGCAGTGACCCTTTAGGGGCGCGGGAGACCCAGTACTTC.

V and J are TRBV2 and TRBJ2-7; 11 nucleotides agree with TRBD2. The trim removed 6 bases at V and 0 bases at J, leaving 4 bases unmatched. Per germline, CDR1 SNHLY and CDR2 FYNNEI. The CDR3 runs to 15 residues. The CDR3 reads CASSDGLAGSYEQYF. CDR3 DNA sequence: TGTGCCAGCAGCGACGGACTAGCGGGCTCCTACGAGCAGTACTTC.

The chain couples TRBV4-2 to TRBJ2-2, with 11 bases identical to TRBD2. V shed 0 bases, J shed 7 bases, and the junction held 10 bases outside the gene matches. Germline V lookup: CDR1 LGHNA, CDR2 YNFKEQ. CDR3 length: 18 residues. The CDR3 sequence: CASSQDLGTSGGVGELFF. CDR3 bases: TGTGCCAGCAGCCAAGATCTAGGAACTAGCGGGGGAGTCGGGGAGCTGTTTTTT.

The chain recombines TRBV13 with TRBJ2-7, with 7 bases that match TRBD1. Germline V gene data show CDR1 as PRHDT and CDR2 as FYEKMQ (reference sequence). Unmatched junction bases numbered 8, after V lost 6 bases and J lost 0 bases. The CDR3 is 15 amino acids. Written as DNA, the CDR3 is TGTGCCAGCAGACGCCGGGGACAGAGCTCCTACGAGCAGTACTTC. It is translated as CASRRRGQSSYEQYF.

This clone was detected once. The chain joins TRBV14 to TRBJ1-1, with TRBD1 as a possible D gene (5 bases). The CDR3 consists of 13 residues. Looked up from germline, CDR1 is SGHDN and CDR2 is FVKESK. V was trimmed by 3 bases and J by 1 base, leaving 6 bases between them. The CDR3 here is CASSHQGNTEAFF. The CDR3 nucleotides read TGTGCCAGCAGCCATCAGGGGAACACTGAAGCTTTCTTT.

The chain carries TRBV18 and TRBJ1-2; D perhaps matches TRBD1 (5 bases). Trimming removed 2 bases at V and 7 bases at J, with 5 bases between. Germline V CDR1 and CDR2: KGHSH, LQKENI. The CDR3 consists of 11 residues. CDR3 bases: TGTGCCAGCTCACCAGGGGCTGGCTACACCTTC. Amino acids: CASSPGAGYTF. Together with reference TRBV18 and TRBJ1-2, the CDR3 gives the full variable domain: NAGVMQNPRHLVRRRGQEARLRCSPMKGHSHVYWYRQLPEEGLKFMVYLQKENIIDESGMPKERFSAEFPKEGPSILRIQQVVRGDSAAYFCASSPGAGYTFGSGTRLTVV.

Of note for this clone: The sample carries other DNA sequences with the same CDR3. This sequence joins TRBV6-1 and TRBJ1-1; D is perhaps TRBD1 (5 bases). Trimming shortened V by 10 bases and J by 4 bases, and 16 bases separated the two germline ends. This CDR3 has 13 residues. The V gene's germline CDR1 is MNHNS and CDR2 SASEGT. The CDR3 loop is CATLRQFSTEAFF. In DNA, the CDR3 is TGTGCCACCCTGAGACAGTTTAGCACTGAAGCTTTCTTT.

The V and J genes are TRBV18 and TRBJ2-1, with TRBD2 matching 12 bases. Germline loops: CDR1 KGHSH, CDR2 LQKENI. The J segment lost 1 base and the V segment lost 6 bases, leaving 4 bases of the junction unmatched. The CDR3 spans 16 residues. CDR3 nucleotides: TGTGCCAGCTCCGCCACTAGCGGGGGGTCCTACAATGAGCAGTTCTTC. This codes for CASSATSGGSYNEQFF.

Note on this clone: The conserved final phenylalanine or tryptophan is absent from the CDR3, which likely points to a read error. The rearrangement uses TRBV7-9 and TRBJ1-3; 9 bases align to TRBD1. Losses at the gene ends were 6 bases for V and 0 bases for J; bases not matched to a gene: 3. CDR3 size: 15 residues. Germline assignment: CDR1 SEHNR and CDR2 FQNEAQ (reference sequence). CDR3 DNA: TGTGCCAGCAGACGGACAGGGGACTCTGGAAACACCATATATGTT. It encodes CASRRTGDSGNTIYV.

The chain couples TRBV7-9 to TRBJ2-5; 10 bases align to TRBD2. The CDR3 is 15 amino acids. CDR1 SEHNR and CDR2 FQNEAQ come from the germline V gene (reference sequence). The junction had 3 bases not matched to a gene; V was cut back by 3 bases and J by 2 bases. CDR3 sequence: CASSFGLAEQETQYF. CDR3 DNA: TGTGCCAGCAGCTTTGGACTAGCGGAGCAAGAGACCCAGTACTTC.

The chain couples TRBV18 to TRBJ2-1; tentatively, D is TRBD1 (6 bases). There are 15 residues in the CDR3. Trimming stripped 3 bases from V and 1 base from J, with 10 bases between. Germline CDR1 reads KGHSH; CDR2 reads LQKENI. The CDR3 region is CASSPSTGSYNEQFF. As DNA, the CDR3 is TGTGCCAGCTCACCGTCGACAGGATCCTACAATGAGCAGTTCTTC.

The J gene is TRBJ2-1, the V gene TRBV7-9, with 8 nucleotides matching TRBD2. The trim removed 5 bases at V and 6 bases at J, leaving 9 bases unmatched. This CDR3 spans 15 amino acids. Per the germline V gene, CDR1 is SEHNR and CDR2 is FQNEAQ (reference sequence). The CDR3 protein is CASSRFDAGGNEQFF. The DNA of the CDR3 is TGTGCCAGCAGCCGTTTTGACGCGGGGGGCAATGAGCAGTTCTTC.

This clone was seen once. V and J are TRBV14 and TRBJ1-2; D uncertain. Deletions cut 1 base from V and 3 bases from J, with 3 bases between. The CDR3 totals 12 residues. Germline V lookup: CDR1 SGHDN, CDR2 FVKESK. In nucleotides, the CDR3 is TGTGCCAGCAGCCAAGCGGACTATGGCTACACCTTC. It codes for CASSQADYGYTF.

Remarks on this clone: At one boundary the junction diverges from the germline segment, which might be a read error. This chain uses TRBV9 with TRBJ1-1, with a possible D match to TRBD1 (5 bases). The CDR3 spans 14 residues. Germline-derived CDR1 and CDR2 are SGDLS and YYNGEE. CDR3 nucleotides: TGTGCCAGCAGCGCGGGACGGGCGAACACTGAAGTTTTCTTT. Its protein product is CASSAGRANTEVFF.

The rearrangement links TRBV28 to TRBJ2-3; D is ambiguous. In germline, CDR1 is MDHEN, CDR2 SYDVKM. V lost 5 bases and J lost 5, with 11 bases in between. The CDR3 contains 13 residues. The CDR3 nucleotides are TGTGCCAGCAGTCCCCCTATCGAAGATACGCAGTATTTT. This encodes CASSPPIEDTQYF. The full variable domain, with the rest looked up from reference TRBV28 and TRBJ2-3, is DVKVTQSSRYLVKRTGEKVFLECVQDMDHENMFWYRQDPGLGLRLIYFSYDVKMKEKGDIPEGYSVSREKKERFSLILESASTNQTSMYLCASSPPIEDTQYFGPGTRLTVL.

V is TRBV28 and J is TRBJ2-3; 8 bases align to TRBD2. This CDR3 spans 16 amino acids. From germline, CDR1 is MDHEN and CDR2 SYDVKM. After removal of 4 bases from V and 1 base from J, the junction contained 7 bases not matched to a gene. CDR3 nucleotides: TGTGCCAGCAGTTCCCAGGGGACTAGGGGCACAGATACGCAGTATTTT. Its translation: CASSSQGTRGTDTQYF.

This clone has only a few counts. The V call is TRBV19, the J call TRBJ2-7, with D hard to call. V was pared by 1 base and J by 1 base, with 8 bases between. Per the germline V gene, CDR1 is LNHDA and CDR2 is SQIVND (reference sequence). There are 14 residues in the CDR3. The CDR3 DNA is TGTGCCAGTAGTATAGGGGAAGAATCCTACGAGCAGTACTTC. As protein: CASSIGEESYEQYF.

The CDR3 nucleotides are TGTGCCAGCAGCGTGGGCCGCACAGATACGCAGTATTTT. Translation gives CASSVGRTDTQYF. This chain links TRBV9 with TRBJ2-3; D unclear. Trimming left V 2 bases short and J 1 base short, with 5 bases between. The length of the CDR3 is 13 residues. The germline V gene has CDR1 SGDLS and CDR2 YYNGEE.